This passage covers 3 T cell receptor beta chains from one sample sequenced in a study of CD8+CD57+ T cells in acquired aplastic anemia. CD8+CD57+ cell expansion had been shown by flow cytometry in patients chosen for sequencing. Using genomic DNA as the template, TCR beta VDJ and CDR3 profiling was carried out. TCRdb analysed the reads with MiXCR anew, one entry per CDR3 protein. The data contain under 200,000 distinct CDR3 sequences, around 52% of them singletons. Sequencing input: sorted CD4+, CD8+, or CD8+CD57+ T cells (not recorded which) from PBMCs. The receptors here all came from a human donor with aplastic anemia.

This chain joins TRBV19 and TRBJ2-3, with 10 bases that match TRBD2. The J segment lost 4 bases and the V segment lost 5 bases, leaving 6 bases of the junction unmatched. This CDR3 region has 15 residues. The germline CDR1 and CDR2 sequences are LNHDA and SQIVND (reference sequence). The CDR3 loop is CASSFLLAGPDTQYF. DNA of the CDR3: TGTGCCAGTAGTTTCTTACTAGCGGGGCCAGATACGCAGTATTTT.

At least ten counts were recorded for this clonotype. The rearrangement links TRBV14 to TRBJ2-1, with TRBD1 as a possible D gene (5 bases). This CDR3 comprises 13 residues. V dropped 4 bases and J dropped 3 bases, with 7 bases sitting between them. CDR1 and CDR2 from the germline V gene are SGHDN and FVKESK. The chain's CDR3 is CASSRDSYNEQFF. CDR3 coding DNA: TGTGCCAGCAGCCGAGACAGCTACAATGAGCAGTTCTTC.

This clonotype was observed a few times. This chain connects TRBV5-1 to TRBJ1-3, with 7 positions matching TRBD1. The ends lost 4 bases at V and 7 bases at J; junction bases unmatched: 8. CDR3 length: 14 residues. The germline gives CDR1 SGHRS, CDR2 YFSETQ. This CDR3 reads CASSPQGLMNTIYF. CDR3 in DNA: TGCGCCAGCAGCCCACAGGGGTTGATGAACACCATATATTTT.